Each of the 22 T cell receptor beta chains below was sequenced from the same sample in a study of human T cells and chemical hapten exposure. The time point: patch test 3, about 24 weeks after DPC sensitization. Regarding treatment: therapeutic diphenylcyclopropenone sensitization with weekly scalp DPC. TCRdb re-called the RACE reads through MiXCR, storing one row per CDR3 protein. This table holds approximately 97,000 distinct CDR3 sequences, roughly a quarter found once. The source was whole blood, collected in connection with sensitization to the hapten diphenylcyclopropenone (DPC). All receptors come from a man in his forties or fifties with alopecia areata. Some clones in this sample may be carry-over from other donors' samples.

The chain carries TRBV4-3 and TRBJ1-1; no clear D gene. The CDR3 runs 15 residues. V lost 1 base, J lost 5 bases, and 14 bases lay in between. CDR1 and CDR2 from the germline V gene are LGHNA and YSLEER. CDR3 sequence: CASSQAVLGRTEAFF. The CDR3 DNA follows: TGCGCCAGCAGCCAAGCCGTTCTAGGGAGAACTGAAGCTTTCTTT.

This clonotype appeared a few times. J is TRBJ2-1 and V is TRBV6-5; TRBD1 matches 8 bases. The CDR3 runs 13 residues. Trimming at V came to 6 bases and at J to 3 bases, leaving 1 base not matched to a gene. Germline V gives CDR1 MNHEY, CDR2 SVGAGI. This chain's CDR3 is CASRQGDYNEQFF. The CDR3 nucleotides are TGTGCCAGCAGACAGGGGGACTACAATGAGCAGTTCTTC.

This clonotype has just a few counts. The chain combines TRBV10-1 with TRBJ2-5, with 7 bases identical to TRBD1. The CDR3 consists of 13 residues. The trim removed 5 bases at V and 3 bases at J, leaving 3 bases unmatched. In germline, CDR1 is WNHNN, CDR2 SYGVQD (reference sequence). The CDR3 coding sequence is TGCGCCAGCAGTCGGGACAGAAAAGAGACCCAGTACTTC. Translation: CASSRDRKETQYF.

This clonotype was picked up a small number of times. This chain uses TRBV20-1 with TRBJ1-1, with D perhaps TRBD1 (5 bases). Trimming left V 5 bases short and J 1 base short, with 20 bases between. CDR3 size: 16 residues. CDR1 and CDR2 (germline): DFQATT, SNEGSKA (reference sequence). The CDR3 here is CSAPKGTGGANTEAFF. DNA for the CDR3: TGCAGTGCTCCCAAGGGGACTGGCGGGGCGAACACTGAAGCTTTCTTT.

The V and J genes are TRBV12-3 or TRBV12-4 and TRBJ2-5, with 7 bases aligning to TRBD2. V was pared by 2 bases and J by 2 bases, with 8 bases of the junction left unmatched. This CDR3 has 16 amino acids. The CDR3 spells CASSLRASGYQETQYF. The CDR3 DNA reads TGTGCCAGCAGTTTAAGGGCTAGCGGATATCAAGAGACCCAGTACTTC.

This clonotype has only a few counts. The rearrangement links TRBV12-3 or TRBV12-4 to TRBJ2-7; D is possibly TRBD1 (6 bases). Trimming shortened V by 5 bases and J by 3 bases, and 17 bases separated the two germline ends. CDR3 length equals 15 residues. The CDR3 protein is CASSRGHPALYEQYF. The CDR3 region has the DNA TGTGCCAGCAGTCGGGGACACCCGGCCCTCTACGAGCAGTACTTC.

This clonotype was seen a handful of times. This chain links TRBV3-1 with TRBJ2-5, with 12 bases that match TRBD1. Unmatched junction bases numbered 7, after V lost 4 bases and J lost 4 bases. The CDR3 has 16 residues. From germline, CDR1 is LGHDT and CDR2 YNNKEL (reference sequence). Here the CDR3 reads CASSLGTGGLRETQYF. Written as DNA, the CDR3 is TGTGCCAGCAGCCTCGGGACAGGGGGCTTGCGAGAGACCCAGTACTTC.

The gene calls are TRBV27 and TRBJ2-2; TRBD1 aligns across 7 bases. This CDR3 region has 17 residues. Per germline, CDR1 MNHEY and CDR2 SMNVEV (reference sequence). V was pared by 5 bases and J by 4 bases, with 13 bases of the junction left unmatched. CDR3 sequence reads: CASSTRTGAPTTGELFF. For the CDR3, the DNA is TGTGCCAGCAGTACGCGGACAGGCGCTCCCACCACCGGGGAGCTGTTTTTT.

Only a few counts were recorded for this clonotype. As DNA, the CDR3 is TGTGCCAGCAGTCCCACTCGAAGCTCCTATAATTCACCCCTCCACTTT. Translation: CASSPTRSSYNSPLHF. The chain links TRBV6-6 to TRBJ1-6, with D uncertain. Germline loops: CDR1 MNHNY, CDR2 SVGAGI (reference sequence). Trimming pared 5 bases from V and 0 bases from J, leaving 11 bases between. There are 16 residues in the CDR3.

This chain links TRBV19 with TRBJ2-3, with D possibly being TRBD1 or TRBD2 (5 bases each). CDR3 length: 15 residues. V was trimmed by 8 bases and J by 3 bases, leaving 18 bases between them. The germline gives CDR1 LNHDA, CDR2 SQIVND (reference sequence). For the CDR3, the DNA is TGTGCCAGTGGAGTGGGGGAGTCGTCGACAGATACGCAGTATTTT. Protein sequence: CASGVGESSTDTQYF.

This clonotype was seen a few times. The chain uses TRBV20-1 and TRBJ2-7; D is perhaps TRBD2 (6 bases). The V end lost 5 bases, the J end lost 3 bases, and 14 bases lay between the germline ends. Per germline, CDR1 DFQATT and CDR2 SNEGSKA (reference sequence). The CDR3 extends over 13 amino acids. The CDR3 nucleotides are TGCAGTGCTCTACTGGGGGGAAGCTACGAGCAGTACTTC. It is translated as CSALLGGSYEQYF.

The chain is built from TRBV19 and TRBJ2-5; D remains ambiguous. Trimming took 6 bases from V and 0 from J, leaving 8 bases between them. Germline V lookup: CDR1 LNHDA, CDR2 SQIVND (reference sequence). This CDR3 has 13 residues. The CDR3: CASSREYQETQYF. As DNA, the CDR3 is TGTGCCAGTAGCCGAGAGTACCAAGAGACCCAGTACTTC.

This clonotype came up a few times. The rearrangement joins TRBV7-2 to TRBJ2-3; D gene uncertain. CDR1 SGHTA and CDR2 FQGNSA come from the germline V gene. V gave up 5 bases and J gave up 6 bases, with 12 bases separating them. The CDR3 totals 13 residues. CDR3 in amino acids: CASSPPPVDTQYF. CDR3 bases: TGTGCCAGCAGCCCACCCCCCGTTGATACGCAGTATTTT.

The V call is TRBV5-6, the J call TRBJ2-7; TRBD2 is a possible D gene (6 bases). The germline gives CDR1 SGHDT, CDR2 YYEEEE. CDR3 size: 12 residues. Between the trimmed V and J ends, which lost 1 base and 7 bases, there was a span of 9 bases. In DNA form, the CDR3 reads TGTGCCAGCAGCTTGATACGGGGGGAGCAGTACTTC. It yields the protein CASSLIRGEQYF.

The CDR3 nucleotides are TGTGCCAGCAGTTTATTGGGGTTCCCGCAGTATTTT. This encodes CASSLLGFPQYF. The chain recombines TRBV28 with TRBJ2-3; D uncertain. Per the germline V gene, CDR1 is MDHEN and CDR2 is SYDVKM. CDR3 length equals 12 residues. Trimming stripped 1 base from V and 10 bases from J, with 9 bases between.

CDR3 amino acids: CASREGQSNQPQHF. The CDR3 bases are TGTGCCAGCAGGGAGGGGCAGTCCAATCAGCCCCAGCATTTT. The chain is built from TRBV21-1 and TRBJ1-5. TRBV21-1 is a listed pseudogene. CDR3 size: 14 residues.

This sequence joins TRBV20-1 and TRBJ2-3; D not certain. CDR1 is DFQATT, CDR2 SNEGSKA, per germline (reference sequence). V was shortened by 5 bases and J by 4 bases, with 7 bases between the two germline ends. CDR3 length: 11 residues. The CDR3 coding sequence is TGCAGTGCTCCTAAGGCAGATACGCAGTATTTT. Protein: CSAPKADTQYF.

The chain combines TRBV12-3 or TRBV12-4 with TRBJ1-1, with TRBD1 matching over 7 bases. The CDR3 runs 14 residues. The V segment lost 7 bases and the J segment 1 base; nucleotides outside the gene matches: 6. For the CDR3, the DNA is TGTGCCAGCAAATCGGACAGGCAGAACACTGAAGCTTTCTTT. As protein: CASKSDRQNTEAFF.

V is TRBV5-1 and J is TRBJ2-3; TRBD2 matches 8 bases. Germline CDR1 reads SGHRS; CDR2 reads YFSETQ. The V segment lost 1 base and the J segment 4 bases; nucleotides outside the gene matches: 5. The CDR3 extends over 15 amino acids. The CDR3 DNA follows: TGCGCCAGCAGCTTGAGCGGGAGAGGAGCAGATACGCAGTATTTT. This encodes CASSLSGRGADTQYF.

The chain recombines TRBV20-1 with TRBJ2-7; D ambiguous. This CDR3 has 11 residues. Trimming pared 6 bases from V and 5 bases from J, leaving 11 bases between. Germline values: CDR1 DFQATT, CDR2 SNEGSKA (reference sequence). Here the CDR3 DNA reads TGCAGTGCGAGAAAGCTAAACGAGCAGTACTTC. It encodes CSARKLNEQYF.

CDR3 DNA sequence: TGTGCCAGCAGTTACTTTGCGGGAAAGTCCCATGAGCAGTTCTTC. Protein product: CASSYFAGKSHEQFF. The V gene is TRBV6-5, the J gene TRBJ2-1, with a tentative D call TRBD2 (6 bases). Trimming cost V 1 base and J 8 bases, with 15 bases left between them. CDR1 MNHEY and CDR2 SVGAGI come from the germline V gene. The CDR3 length is 15 residues.

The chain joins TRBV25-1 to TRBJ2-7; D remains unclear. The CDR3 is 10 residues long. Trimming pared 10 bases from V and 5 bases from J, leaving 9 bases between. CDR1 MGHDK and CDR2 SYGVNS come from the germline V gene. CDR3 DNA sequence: TGTGCCAAGCCCCCCCACGAGCAGTACTTC. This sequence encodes CAKPPHEQYF.